Presented here are 9 T cell receptor beta chains from one specimen sequenced in a study of blood T cells in healthy people across ages. PCR was performed a second time for about 6 to 11 cycles using a sample-barcoded 5' primer and a J-beta primer mix. A single record per CDR3 protein comes from TCRdb applying MiXCR to the 5' RACE reads. This table holds hundreds of thousands of distinct CDR3 sequences, roughly 48% found once. What was sequenced was blood. The receptors come from a man aged 25-45 years in good health.

This clonotype was picked up a small number of times. V usage is TRBV24-1 and J usage is TRBJ2-7; D is possibly TRBD2 (5 bases). Germline V gene data show CDR1 as KGHDR and CDR2 as SFDVKD. The CDR3 has 15 amino acids. V lost 1 base, J lost 4 bases, and 13 bases lay in between. The CDR3 sequence is CATSDFGGRGYEQYF. The CDR3, as DNA: TGTGCCACCAGTGATTTCGGAGGCCGCGGGTACGAGCAGTACTTC.

This clonotype came up a few times. The chain uses TRBV6-5 and TRBJ1-2; 8 bases match TRBD1. The CDR3 sequence is 14 residues long. With V trimmed by 6 bases and J by 0 bases, 3 bases remained unmatched. Germline V lookup: CDR1 MNHEY, CDR2 SVGAGI. CDR3 protein: CASSVTGANYGYTF. Written as DNA, the CDR3 is TGTGCCAGCAGCGTGACAGGGGCTAACTATGGCTACACCTTC.

The sample holds a few counts of this clonotype. V gene TRBV5-1 combines with J gene TRBJ2-3, with 7 bases fitting TRBD2. The CDR3 has 14 residues. The V gene end was trimmed by 5 bases and the J gene end by 4 bases; junction bases not matched to a gene: 7. The germline V gene has CDR1 SGHRS and CDR2 YFSETQ. The CDR3 is CASRSGLGPDTQYF. In DNA form, the CDR3 reads TGCGCCAGCAGATCCGGACTAGGCCCAGATACGCAGTATTTT. Filled out from reference TRBV5-1 and TRBJ2-3, the complete variable domain reads KAGVTQTPRYLIKTRGQQVTLSCSPISGHRSVSWYQQTPGQGLQFLFEYFSETQRNKGNFPGRFSGRQFSNSRSEMNVSTLELGDSALYLCASRSGLGPDTQYFGPGTRLTVL.

The chain combines TRBV12-3 or TRBV12-4 with TRBJ2-1; TRBD2 agrees at 8 bases. V lost 5 bases and J lost 5; bases outside the gene matches: 8. This CDR3 is built from 15 residues. The CDR3 loop reads CASSPFAGGHNEQFF. In DNA form, the CDR3 reads TGTGCCAGCAGTCCCTTTGCGGGGGGTCACAATGAGCAGTTCTTC.

This chain joins TRBV12-3 or TRBV12-4 and TRBJ1-2; the D is unclear. This CDR3 is built from 14 residues. Trimming removed 4 bases from V and 2 bases from J, with 11 bases in between. The CDR3 sequence is CASSSVQRNYGYTF. Here the CDR3 DNA reads TGTGCCAGCAGTTCAGTCCAGCGCAACTATGGCTACACCTTC.

The chain uses TRBV5-6 and TRBJ1-4; tentative D call: TRBD1 (5 bases). Trimming took off 5 bases at V and 8 bases at J, with 16 bases between the two ends. The CDR3 covers 14 residues. Germline V gene sequence: CDR1 SGHDT, CDR2 YYEEEE. The CDR3 loop reads CASRSSGEGEKLFF. In DNA form, the CDR3 reads TGTGCCAGCAGATCGTCGGGGGAAGGGGAAAAACTGTTTTTT. The variable domain in full, with the rest retrieved from reference TRBV5-6 and TRBJ1-4, is DAGVTQSPTHLIKTRGQQVTLRCSPKSGHDTVSWYQQALGQGPQFIFQYYEEEERQRGNFPDRFSGHQFPNYSSELNVNALLLGDSALYLCASRSSGEGEKLFFGSGTQLSVL.

The chain recombines TRBV27 with TRBJ2-6; D unclear. CDR3 size: 13 residues. Germline CDR1 and CDR2: MNHEY and SMNVEV (reference sequence). V gave up 6 bases and J gave up 2 bases, with 5 bases separating them. The CDR3 DNA reads TGTGCCAGCAGCATCCCTGGGGCCAACGTCCTGACTTTC. As protein: CASSIPGANVLTF.

V is TRBV14 and J is TRBJ2-5; TRBD1 might be the D (6 bases). TRBJ2-7 explains the end of the DNA better; the J call may be wrong. The CDR3 sequence is 15 residues long. Germline CDR1 SGHDN, CDR2 FVKESK. DNA of the CDR3: TGTGCCAGCAGCCAAGATCCAGGGGCTAGCTACGAGCAGTACTTC. This encodes CASSQDPGASYEQYF.

At least ten counts were recorded for this clonotype. The V gene is TRBV12-3 or TRBV12-4, the J gene TRBJ2-3; D gene ambiguous. V was trimmed by 6 bases and J by 0 bases, leaving 7 bases between them. There are 13 residues in the CDR3. This chain's CDR3 is CASSIGSTDTQYF. CDR3 DNA: TGTGCCAGCAGCATTGGCAGCACAGATACGCAGTATTTT.